This record covers a single T cell receptor (beta chain). No antigen is known for it. Authors' methods: Quality scores were absent from the junction-only immunoSEQ sequences, so filtering differed. Profiling relied on immunoSEQ multiplex PCR, and the TCRdb table lists in-frame clones only, not all of them. Clone size and the V and J calls come from that table; the DNA yielded D and trimming. The data show about 480,000 clones, around 79% seen once. CDR3 length: 15 amino acids. V lost 1 base and J lost 1; bases outside the gene matches: 4. Germline values: CDR1 SGHAT, CDR2 FQNNGV. This sample is part of a study of shared clonotypes between healthy human individuals. Overall study results and limits: Specimens sampled were limited to blood, with tissue repertoires likely differing. It was the few donors that limited the genetic and exposure-history diversity represented.

This chain uses TRBV11-2 with TRBJ2-7; TRBD1 aligns across 7 bases. The sample was PBMCs. This sequence originates from a woman aged 40 to 49 in good health. Some clones in this sample may be carry-over from other donors' samples. Here the CDR3 DNA reads TGTGCCAGCAGCTTAGGTTTGGGACAGTCCTACGAGCAGTACTTC. Its protein is CASSLGLGQSYEQYF.